Here is one T cell receptor beta chain with its context. Its recognized antigen is unknown. Base qualities are not provided; no much larger clone lies one nucleotide away. This specimen's time point label, interpreted: newly diagnosed, previously untreated cHL patient sample. As a comparison group for the relapsed/refractory trial patients, PBMCs from patients with newly diagnosed, previously untreated classical Hodgkin lymphoma were sequenced. After peripheral blood was drawn into 8 mL Vacutainer Cell Preparation Tubes, PBMCs were isolated by centrifugation and then cryopreserved. This sample is drawn from a study of PD-1 blockade in classical Hodgkin lymphoma (dated by TCRdb to 2020 to 2021). Notes on the research overall: To define a peripheral blood immune signature of response to PD-1 blockade in classical Hodgkin lymphoma, the study combined TCR beta sequencing with CyTOF.

Genomic DNA was extracted with the Qiagen DNeasy kit from unsorted PBMCs and from negatively selected CD4+ and CD8+ fractions. TCR beta CDR3 regions were amplified by immunoSEQ multiplex PCR using primers annealing to V and J segments. A synthetic immune receptor repertoire was used to minimize amplification bias, and remaining bias was computationally removed after sequencing. The source study handled its data this way. Custom Python scripts were used to quantify repertoire diversity as the Shannon entropy index. Unsorted, CD4+ and CD8+ repertoires were examined separately, except in combined analyses, for which CD4+ and CD8+ sequences were merged in silico. In TCRdb, the immuneACCESS table is reduced to in-frame sequences with V and J assigned. These tables do not hold every clone; where another copy was compared, an unresolved V gene accounts for under half, and the others remain unexplained. D and trimming were read from the DNA, whereas the V and J calls and clone size are those reported in that table. Within this sample are 47,000 or so clones, with approximately 91% of them counted one time only. The ten top clones hold nearly 5% of the sample.

What the study reported, not specific to this receptor: Baseline TCR diversity was reported to be lower in newly diagnosed patients than in healthy donors, and even lower in relapsed/refractory patients. The study covered only a single clinical trial cohort, and the causes of the repertoire differences, possibly disease activity or prior therapy, were still not defined.

The receptor was derived from a human donor with classical Hodgkin lymphoma. The sample comprised peripheral blood mononuclear cells (PBMCs).

The DNA is TGTGCCAGCAGCCCACGGACTAGCGGTACAGATACGCAGTATTTT. It codes for CASSPRTSGTDTQYF. The rearrangement combines TRBV11-1 with TRBJ2-3; 10 junctional bases match TRBD2. Per the germline V gene (reference sequence), SGHAT is the CDR1 and FQDESV is the CDR2. Relative to germline, V is missing 5 bases and J is missing 3 bases, with 5 bases of the junction outside any gene match. The CDR3 contains 15 residues, cysteine and phenylalanine counted. The only DNA kept is the CDR3, 45 bases in frame from the first base.